These 27 T cell receptor beta chains came from one sample sequenced in a study of regulatory T cells in long-lasting Graves disease. Building the TCR beta libraries relied on iRepertoire HTBI primers, and CDR3 regions underwent Arm-PCR. In TCRdb, the multiplex PCR reads were re-called with MiXCR into one record per CDR3 protein. Counted here are a few hundred thousand distinct CDR3 sequences, approximately 23% occurring once; the ten biggest clones make up about 27%. The time point: persistent/refractory GD, antithyroid drugs over 5 years with positive TRAb. After RNA was extracted from PBMCs, the TCR library was made from it. The sequences come from peripheral blood mononuclear cells (PBMCs), collected when the disease was refractory, from a patient treated with antithyroid drugs. Source of these receptors: a woman aged 40 to 55 with Graves disease.

The table lists this clonotype with a few counts. The chain recombines TRBV20-1 with TRBJ2-2, with D possibly matching TRBD2 (6 bases). V was trimmed by 3 bases and J by 7 bases, leaving 12 bases between them. Germline V gives CDR1 DFQATT, CDR2 SNEGSKA (reference sequence). The CDR3 runs to 13 residues. CDR3 region: CSASGGAVGELFF. The CDR3 DNA sequence: TGCAGTGCTAGCGGAGGGGCGGTCGGGGAGCTGTTTTTT.

The chain carries TRBV5-6 and TRBJ1-6; unclear D gene. CDR1 is SGHDT and CDR2 is YYEEEE in the germline V gene. CDR3 length equals 12 residues. V lost 0 bases, J lost 10 bases, and 5 bases lay in between. The CDR3 sequence: CASSLASSPLHF. The CDR3 region has the DNA TGTGCCAGCAGCTTGGCGTCCTCACCCCTCCACTTT.

The chain has TRBV29-1 and TRBJ2-1; 9 bases map to TRBD1. Unmatched junction bases numbered 6, after V lost 3 bases and J lost 6 bases. This CDR3 contains 14 residues. CDR1 is SQVTM, CDR2 ANQGSEA, per germline. The CDR3 spells CSVERGQGSNEQFF. Written as DNA, the CDR3 is TGCAGCGTTGAGAGAGGACAGGGGAGCAATGAGCAGTTCTTC.

This clonotype was observed many times. The chain combines TRBV11-1 with TRBJ2-5; D remains unclear. The CDR3 is 17 residues long. Trimming took 5 bases from V and 5 from J, leaving 24 bases between them. Germline values: CDR1 SGHAT, CDR2 FQDESV (reference sequence). Here the CDR3 reads CASSPGVAPRTGETQYF. CDR3 in DNA: TGTGCCAGCAGCCCTGGGGTAGCTCCGAGGACCGGGGAGACCCAGTACTTC.

The genes are TRBV7-9 and TRBJ2-2; the match to TRBD1 covers 8 bases. V was pared by 7 bases and J by 7 bases, with 5 bases of the junction left unmatched. The CDR3 loop spans 13 amino acids. Looked up from germline, CDR1 is SEHNR and CDR2 is FQNEAQ (reference sequence). The CDR3 protein is CASNAGGHGELFF. CDR3 in DNA: TGTGCCAGCAACGCAGGGGGCCACGGGGAGCTGTTTTTT.

With respect to this clonotype: A far larger clone is one base from this, pointing to a likely read error. This chain uses TRBV6-1 with TRBJ1-2; 9 bases map to TRBD1. Per germline, CDR1 MNHNS and CDR2 SASEGT. The CDR3 sequence is 13 residues long. Unmatched junction bases numbered 8, after V lost 5 bases and J lost 10 bases. The DNA of the CDR3 is TGTGCCAGCAGTCCGACAGGGGGGCATGACTACACCTTC. This codes for CASSPTGGHDYTF.

This clonotype was seen at least ten times. V gene TRBV28 combines with J gene TRBJ2-7; D may correspond to TRBD1 or TRBD2 (5 bases each). The CDR3 sequence is 18 residues long. CDR1 and CDR2 from the germline V gene are MDHEN and SYDVKM. Trimming took off 7 bases at V and 0 bases at J, with 25 bases between the two ends. Here the CDR3 DNA reads TGTGCCAGCAACCCTCGGTGGTGGGACCCCAACAGCTCCTACGAGCAGTACTTC. This codes for CASNPRWWDPNSSYEQYF.

This clonotype was counted a few times. This rearrangement joins TRBV12-3 or TRBV12-4 to TRBJ2-4; D unclear. CDR3 length: 13 amino acids. V gave up 7 bases and J gave up 6 bases, with 13 bases separating them. The CDR3 bases are TGTGCCAGCACCCCCCCAGTCTTAAACATTCAGTACTTC. This encodes CASTPPVLNIQYF.

This chain links TRBV27 with TRBJ2-2; the D is unclear. Trimming pared 3 bases from V and 1 base from J, leaving 12 bases between. Germline CDR1 reads MNHEY; CDR2 reads SMNVEV (reference sequence). There are 16 residues in the CDR3. In DNA form, the CDR3 reads TGTGCCAGCAGTTTGAAACACCCAGAGAACACCGGGGAGCTGTTTTTT. It specifies CASSLKHPENTGELFF.

This rearrangement joins TRBV5-1 to TRBJ2-7, with 8 nucleotides matching TRBD1. The trim removed 1 base at V and 4 bases at J, leaving 7 bases unmatched. The CDR3 covers 15 residues. The germline gives CDR1 SGHRS, CDR2 YFSETQ. The CDR3 loop reads CASSLRTGTLYEQYF. The CDR3, as DNA: TGCGCCAGCAGCTTGCGGACAGGGACGTTGTACGAGCAGTACTTC.

At least ten counts were recorded for this clonotype. For the CDR3, the DNA is TGTGCCAGCAGTATCCGGAAAGGGCGGCAAGAGACCCAGTACTTC. Its translation is CASSIRKGRQETQYF. This chain joins TRBV27 and TRBJ2-5, with unresolved D. The germline V gene has CDR1 MNHEY and CDR2 SMNVEV (reference sequence). CDR3 length: 15 residues. V lost 5 bases and J 2 bases, leaving 15 bases between the germline ends.

The rearrangement links TRBV19 to TRBJ2-7, with 8 bases that match TRBD2. CDR1 LNHDA and CDR2 SQIVND come from the germline V gene (reference sequence). V dropped 2 bases and J dropped 3; count of bases not matched to a gene: 6. The CDR3 has 15 residues. The CDR3 DNA reads as TGTGCCAGTAGTATAAGAGCGGGAGCCTTCTACGAGCAGTACTTC. As protein: CASSIRAGAFYEQYF.

In its sample, this clonotype was seen a few times. This sequence joins TRBV28 and TRBJ2-3; the match to TRBD2 covers 10 bases. Per the germline V gene, CDR1 is MDHEN and CDR2 is SYDVKM. The CDR3 runs to 18 residues. Unmatched junction bases numbered 12, after V lost 3 bases and J lost 3 bases. As DNA, the CDR3 is TGTGCCAGCAGTTTTTACCTAGCGGGAGTCGGTGTGACAGATACGCAGTATTTT. Amino acid sequence: CASSFYLAGVGVTDTQYF.

This clonotype was observed at least ten times. The chain uses TRBV12-3 or TRBV12-4 and TRBJ2-7, with D unresolved. Between the trimmed V and J ends, which lost 6 bases and 2 bases, there was a span of 11 bases. The CDR3 has 13 residues. The CDR3 sequence: CASSFLATYEQYF. For the CDR3, the DNA is TGTGCCAGCAGCTTCTTGGCTACCTACGAGCAGTACTTC.

This clonotype was seen repeatedly, ten times or more. The chain joins TRBV24-1 to TRBJ1-5; no clear D. This CDR3 is built from 14 residues. Germline CDR1 reads KGHDR; CDR2 reads SFDVKD. Trimming shortened V by 9 bases and J by 3 bases, and 14 bases separated the two germline ends. CDR3 amino acids: CATFGQPDNQPQHF. Written as DNA, the CDR3 is TGTGCCACCTTCGGGCAACCAGACAATCAGCCCCAGCATTTT.

This clonotype was observed a handful of times. The V call is TRBV28, the J call TRBJ1-1; TRBD1 matches at 9 bases. V shed 3 bases and J 2 bases; nucleotides not matched to a gene: 7. This CDR3 is built from 16 residues. Germline lookup yields CDR1 MDHEN and CDR2 SYDVKM. CDR3 sequence: CASSFPRTGVNTEAFF. DNA for the CDR3: TGTGCCAGCAGTTTCCCGCGGACAGGGGTAAACACTGAAGCTTTCTTT. The full variable domain, with the rest looked up from reference TRBV28 and TRBJ1-1, is DVKVTQSSRYLVKRTGEKVFLECVQDMDHENMFWYRQDPGLGLRLIYFSYDVKMKEKGDIPEGYSVSREKKERFSLILESASTNQTSMYLCASSFPRTGVNTEAFFGQGTRLTVV.

This clonotype has at least ten counts. The chain combines TRBV29-1 with TRBJ1-1; D not resolved. Deletions cut 7 bases from V and 0 bases from J, with 9 bases between. The germline gives CDR1 SQVTM, CDR2 ANQGSEA. This CDR3 is 12 amino acids long. CDR3: CSADLMNTEAFF. The DNA of the CDR3 is TGCAGCGCTGACCTCATGAACACTGAAGCTTTCTTT.

The CDR3 nucleotides read TGTGCCAGCAGCTTCGCCCGTCTAGCGGACTCCTACGAGCAGTACTTC. This gives the protein CASSFARLADSYEQYF. This rearrangement joins TRBV12-3 or TRBV12-4 to TRBJ2-7; the match to TRBD2 covers 7 bases. V lost 6 bases to trimming and J lost 0 bases; unmatched junction nucleotides: 11. This CDR3 comprises 16 residues.

This clonotype was found many times. V usage is TRBV12-3 or TRBV12-4 and J usage is TRBJ1-4; 7 bases are a match to TRBD1. This CDR3 spans 15 amino acids. V dropped 5 bases and J dropped 7; count of bases not matched to a gene: 10. CDR3 DNA: TGTGCCAGCAGTCCCTCGACAGGGTGGAGTGAAAAACTGTTTTTT. It specifies CASSPSTGWSEKLFF.

This clonotype was observed a handful of times. The chain has TRBV6-1 and TRBJ2-5, with 9 positions matching TRBD2. CDR3 length: 14 residues. Germline-derived CDR1 and CDR2 are MNHNS and SASEGT. The V gene end was trimmed by 6 bases and the J gene end by 3 bases; junction bases not matched to a gene: 5. CDR3 in amino acids: CASSRASGKETQYF. CDR3 nucleotide sequence: TGTGCCAGCAGCCGAGCTAGCGGGAAAGAGACCCAGTACTTC.

This chain links TRBV11-2 with TRBJ2-1, with TRBD1 identical over 8 bases. Germline V gene sequence: CDR1 SGHAT, CDR2 FQNNGV. Trimming at V came to 5 bases and at J to 8 bases, leaving 5 bases not matched to a gene. The CDR3 contains 13 residues. As DNA, the CDR3 is TGTGCCAGCAGCCGAGACAGGGGTGATGAGCAGTTCTTC. It codes for CASSRDRGDEQFF.

The sample holds many counts of this clonotype. The chain links TRBV11-2 to TRBJ2-5; D gene unclear. CDR3 size: 12 residues. Germline V gives CDR1 SGHAT, CDR2 FQNNGV. Trimming took 2 bases from V and 5 from J, leaving 6 bases between them. The DNA for the CDR3 is TGTGCCAGCAGCTTATATTTGGAGACCCAGTACTTC. Translating it yields CASSLYLETQYF.

Comments on this clonotype: This may be a read error, as it is one base from a much larger clone. The rearrangement links TRBV28 to TRBJ2-5; D is perhaps TRBD1 (6 bases). This CDR3 is 12 amino acids long. Germline V lookup: CDR1 MDHEN, CDR2 SYDVKM. The CDR3, as DNA: TGTACCAGCCGAACAGGGTTGGAGACCCAGCACTTC. Translated: CTSRTGLETQHF.

This clonotype came up many times. The chain combines TRBV19 with TRBJ1-1; no reliable D call. There are 11 residues in the CDR3. Looked up from germline, CDR1 is LNHDA and CDR2 is SQIVND (reference sequence). V was cut by 5 bases and J by 7 bases, with 8 bases left in between. The CDR3 region has the DNA TGTGCCAGTAGTCGTCGACATGAAGCTTTCTTT. Encoded protein: CASSRRHEAFF.

The J gene is TRBJ2-2, the V gene TRBV11-2; D may be TRBD2 (6 bases). Germline V gives CDR1 SGHAT, CDR2 FQNNGV. The length of the CDR3 is 16 residues. V gave up 5 bases and J gave up 3 bases, with 16 bases separating them. CDR3 residues: CASSRLEYWDTGELFF. CDR3 coding DNA: TGTGCCAGCAGCCGACTAGAATATTGGGACACCGGGGAGCTGTTTTTT.

The chain uses TRBV27 and TRBJ2-7; D is unclear. Per the germline V gene, CDR1 is MNHEY and CDR2 is SMNVEV (reference sequence). The CDR3 loop spans 11 amino acids. V shed 8 bases and J shed 5 bases, with 10 bases lying between them. The CDR3 protein is CASGVVNEQYF. The CDR3 DNA is TGTGCCAGCGGGGTGGTTAACGAGCAGTACTTC.

This clonotype was counted ten times or more. The chain recombines TRBV29-1 with TRBJ2-6; no firm D call. This CDR3 has 12 residues. Germline assignment: CDR1 SQVTM and CDR2 ANQGSEA. V lost 7 bases and J lost 1, with 5 bases in between. CDR3 region: CSARSGANVLTF. DNA for the CDR3: TGCAGCGCCCGATCTGGGGCCAACGTCCTGACTTTC.